This TCR beta chain was sequenced in a study of T cell repertoires in cytomegalovirus infection (dated by TCRdb to about 2019). About the study as a whole: Because public TCR beta signatures pointed to carriage of CMV infection together with the matching HLA type, the HLA type of each donor mattered for the analysis.

Note on this clonotype: The antigen it recognizes is unknown. Base qualities were left out, and no much larger clone turns up one base away.

From cysteine to phenylalanine, the CDR3 is 18 amino acids long. Only the CDR3 DNA is retained, 54 bases long and in frame from the first base. V trim: 3 bases; J trim: 4 bases; unmatched bases: 7. As encoded in the germline V gene (reference sequence), CDR1 is LNHDA while CDR2 is SQIVND. The sample was run on an Illumina HiSeq 1500. The public sequencing data were trimmed at Q25 with fastp and processed into clonotypes with MiXCR by TCRdb, which kept only in-frame beta chains. Each CDR3 protein gets just one entry, which takes the most common genes and DNA from the rows behind it. This sample gives fewer than 250,000 distinct CDR3 sequences in total; about 12% of them show up just once. The ten largest clones take up around 1.6% of the sample. Study-level results and caveats: The ex vivo response was dominated by HLA-C-restricted CMV-specific TCR beta clonotypes, and the single most frequent clonotype in two of eight donors was supplied by these HLA-C-restricted clonotypes. In both this cohort and an independent cohort of 352 donors, the cumulative frequency of public TCR beta family members distinguished carriers of CMV infection plus the relevant HLA type.

The V and J genes are TRBV19 and TRBJ2-2, with 14 middle bases fitting TRBD2. The sequence was collected from a human donor in good health (CMV status not recorded). Some clones in this sample may be carry-over from other donors' samples. The sequencing input was PBMCs. The bases read TGTGCCAGTAGTATCGGGGGACTAGCGGGAGCGGTCACCGGGGAGCTGTTTTTT. Translated, it reads CASSIGGLAGAVTGELFF.